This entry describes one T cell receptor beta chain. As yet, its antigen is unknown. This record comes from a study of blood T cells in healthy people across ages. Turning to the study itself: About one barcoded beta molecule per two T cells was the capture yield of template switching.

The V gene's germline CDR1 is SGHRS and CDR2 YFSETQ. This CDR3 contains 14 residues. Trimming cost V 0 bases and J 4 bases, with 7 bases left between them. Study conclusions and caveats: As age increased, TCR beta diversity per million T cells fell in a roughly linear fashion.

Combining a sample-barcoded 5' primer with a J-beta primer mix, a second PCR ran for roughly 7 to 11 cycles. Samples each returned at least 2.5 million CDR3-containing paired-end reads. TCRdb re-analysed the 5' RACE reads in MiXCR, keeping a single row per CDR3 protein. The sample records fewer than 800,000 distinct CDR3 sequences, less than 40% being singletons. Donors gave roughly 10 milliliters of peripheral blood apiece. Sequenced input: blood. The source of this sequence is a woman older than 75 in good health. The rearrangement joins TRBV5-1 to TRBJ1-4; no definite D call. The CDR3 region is CASSLAGLNEKLFF. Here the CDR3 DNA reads TGCGCCAGCAGCTTGGCAGGCCTTAATGAAAAACTGTTTTTT.